This entry concerns a single TCR beta chain. The data stem from a study of blood T cell repertoires in COVID-19. The V and J ends lost 4 bases and 6 bases respectively, with 13 bases between them. Germline V CDR1 and CDR2: SGHTA, FQGTGA. This CDR3 has 13 residues. This table comes from immunoSEQ multiplex PCR, and its TCRdb copy is limited to in-frame clones, with some not included. The sample shows roughly 250,000 clones, approximately 90% of them seen only once. This clonotype was obtained from a woman in her 40s who had recovered from COVID-19. This chain connects TRBV7-3 to TRBJ2-7; a weak D match, TRBD1 (6 bases). The specimen was peripheral blood. CDR3 bases: TGTGCCAGCAGCTCCGATAAGGGGGTCGAGCAGTACTTC. It is translated as CASSSDKGVEQYF.